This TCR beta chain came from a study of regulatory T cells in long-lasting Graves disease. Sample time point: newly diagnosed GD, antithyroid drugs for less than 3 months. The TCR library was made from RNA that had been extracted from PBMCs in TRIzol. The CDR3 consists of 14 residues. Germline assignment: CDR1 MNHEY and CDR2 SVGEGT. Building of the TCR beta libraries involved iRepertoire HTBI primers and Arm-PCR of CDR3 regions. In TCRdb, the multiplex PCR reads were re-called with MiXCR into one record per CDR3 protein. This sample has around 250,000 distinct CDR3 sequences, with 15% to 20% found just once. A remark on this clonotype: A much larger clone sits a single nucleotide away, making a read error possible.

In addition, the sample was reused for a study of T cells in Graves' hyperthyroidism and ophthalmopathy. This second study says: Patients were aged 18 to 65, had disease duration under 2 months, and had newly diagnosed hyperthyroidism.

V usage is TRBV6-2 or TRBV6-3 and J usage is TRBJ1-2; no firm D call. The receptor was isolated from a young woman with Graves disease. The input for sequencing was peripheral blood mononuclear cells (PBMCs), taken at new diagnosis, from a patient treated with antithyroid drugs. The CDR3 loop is CASTRDRHNYGHTF. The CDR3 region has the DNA TGTGCCAGCACCCGAGACCGCCACAACTATGGCCACACCTTC.